What follows are 7 T cell receptor beta chains derived from one specimen sequenced in a study of blood T cell repertoires in COVID-19. Method: immunoSEQ multiplex PCR; TCRdb's copy keeps in-frame clones and lacks some. This repertoire shows about 170,000 clones, 75% to 90% found once; its top ten account for 3.5% to 5%. Sequencing used PBMCs or T cells enriched from blood (not recorded which). All receptors come from a woman in her forties or fifties who had recovered from COVID-19.

The chain carries TRBV6-5 and TRBJ2-5; 7 bases map to TRBD2. CDR1 MNHEY and CDR2 SVGAGI come from the germline V gene. Trimming took 7 bases from V and 2 from J; bases not matched to a gene: 7. The CDR3 sequence is 14 residues long. The CDR3 is CASTRGGAQETQYF. In DNA form, the CDR3 reads TGTGCCAGCACCCGGGGAGGGGCTCAAGAGACCCAGTACTTC.

V is TRBV7-8 and J is TRBJ2-1; perhaps TRBD2 as D (6 bases). Germline values: CDR1 SGHVS, CDR2 FQNEAQ. Trimming removed 4 bases from V and 6 bases from J, with 16 bases in between. The CDR3 has 15 residues. CDR3 in DNA: TGTGCCAGCAGCTCCGCGGGGCCAACTAGCAATGAGCAGTTCTTC. It translates to CASSSAGPTSNEQFF.

For the CDR3, the DNA is TGCAGCGTTGATTCGGAAGACAGGGATATTAACTATGGCTACACCTTC. Translation: CSVDSEDRDINYGYTF. The rearrangement joins TRBV29-1 to TRBJ1-2, with 7 bases aligning to TRBD1. Germline V gene lookup returns CDR1 SQVTM and CDR2 ANQGSEA. This CDR3 comprises 16 residues. The V and J ends lost 3 bases and 1 base, in that order; junction bases with no gene match: 11.

The genes are TRBV25-1 and TRBJ2-2; weak D call: TRBD2 (5 bases). The V end lost 0 bases, the J end lost 6 bases, and 8 bases lay between the germline ends. The CDR3 runs 14 residues. Germline V gives CDR1 MGHDK, CDR2 SYGVNS. CDR3 sequence: CASSEYRGSGELFF. In DNA, the CDR3 is TGTGCCAGCAGTGAATATCGAGGGTCCGGGGAGCTGTTTTTT.

Here the CDR3 DNA reads TGTGCCAGCTCACAGGGGATAAATGAAGCTTTCTTT. This gives the protein CASSQGINEAFF. This chain joins TRBV18 and TRBJ1-1, with a possible D match to TRBD1 (5 bases). This CDR3 region has 12 residues. In germline, CDR1 is KGHSH, CDR2 LQKENI. V was shortened by 4 bases and J by 7 bases, with 10 bases between the two germline ends.

There are a few counts of this clone. The J gene is TRBJ2-2, the V gene TRBV2; 13 bases align to TRBD2. The CDR3 is made up of 16 amino acids. In germline, CDR1 is SNHLY, CDR2 FYNNEI. V trimming: 4 bases; J trimming: 6 bases; junction bases outside the gene matches: 5. CDR3 nucleotides: TGTGCCAGCAGTGGGGGACTAGCGGGACCGGCCGGGGAGCTGTTTTTT. It encodes CASSGGLAGPAGELFF.

This chain connects TRBV18 to TRBJ1-2; 9 nucleotides match TRBD1. This CDR3 spans 13 amino acids. The germline gives CDR1 KGHSH, CDR2 LQKENI. V dropped 3 bases and J dropped 8; count of bases not matched to a gene: 4. The CDR3 bases are TGTGCCAGCTCACCCCGGGACAGGGCGGGCTACACCTTC. This encodes CASSPRDRAGYTF.